This paragraph covers one T cell receptor (beta chain) sequence. After removal of 0 bases from V and 3 bases from J, the junction contained 4 bases not matched to a gene. The CDR3 loop spans 15 amino acids. Germline CDR1 MGHRA, CDR2 YSYEKL. The sample is drawn from a study of blood T cell repertoires in COVID-19. For the study at large: The United States, Italy and Spain supplied acute and convalescent COVID-19 samples.

Original handling: From reference gene primer amplification, estimates of nucleated cell counts were derived. Libraries were prepared by immunoSEQ multiplex PCR; TCRdb keeps only in-frame clonotypes and omits some of them. The DNA was the basis for D and trimming; V, J and clone size are from that table. Of around 81,000 clones listed, roughly 88% are singletons. This TCR derives from a woman older than 75 with acute or convalescent COVID-19. The sample comprised peripheral blood. The chain employs TRBV4-1 and TRBJ1-2; 7 bases agree with TRBD1. The CDR3 sequence is CASSQEEGADYGYTF. As DNA, the CDR3 is TGCGCCAGCAGCCAAGAGGAGGGGGCAGACTATGGCTACACCTTC.